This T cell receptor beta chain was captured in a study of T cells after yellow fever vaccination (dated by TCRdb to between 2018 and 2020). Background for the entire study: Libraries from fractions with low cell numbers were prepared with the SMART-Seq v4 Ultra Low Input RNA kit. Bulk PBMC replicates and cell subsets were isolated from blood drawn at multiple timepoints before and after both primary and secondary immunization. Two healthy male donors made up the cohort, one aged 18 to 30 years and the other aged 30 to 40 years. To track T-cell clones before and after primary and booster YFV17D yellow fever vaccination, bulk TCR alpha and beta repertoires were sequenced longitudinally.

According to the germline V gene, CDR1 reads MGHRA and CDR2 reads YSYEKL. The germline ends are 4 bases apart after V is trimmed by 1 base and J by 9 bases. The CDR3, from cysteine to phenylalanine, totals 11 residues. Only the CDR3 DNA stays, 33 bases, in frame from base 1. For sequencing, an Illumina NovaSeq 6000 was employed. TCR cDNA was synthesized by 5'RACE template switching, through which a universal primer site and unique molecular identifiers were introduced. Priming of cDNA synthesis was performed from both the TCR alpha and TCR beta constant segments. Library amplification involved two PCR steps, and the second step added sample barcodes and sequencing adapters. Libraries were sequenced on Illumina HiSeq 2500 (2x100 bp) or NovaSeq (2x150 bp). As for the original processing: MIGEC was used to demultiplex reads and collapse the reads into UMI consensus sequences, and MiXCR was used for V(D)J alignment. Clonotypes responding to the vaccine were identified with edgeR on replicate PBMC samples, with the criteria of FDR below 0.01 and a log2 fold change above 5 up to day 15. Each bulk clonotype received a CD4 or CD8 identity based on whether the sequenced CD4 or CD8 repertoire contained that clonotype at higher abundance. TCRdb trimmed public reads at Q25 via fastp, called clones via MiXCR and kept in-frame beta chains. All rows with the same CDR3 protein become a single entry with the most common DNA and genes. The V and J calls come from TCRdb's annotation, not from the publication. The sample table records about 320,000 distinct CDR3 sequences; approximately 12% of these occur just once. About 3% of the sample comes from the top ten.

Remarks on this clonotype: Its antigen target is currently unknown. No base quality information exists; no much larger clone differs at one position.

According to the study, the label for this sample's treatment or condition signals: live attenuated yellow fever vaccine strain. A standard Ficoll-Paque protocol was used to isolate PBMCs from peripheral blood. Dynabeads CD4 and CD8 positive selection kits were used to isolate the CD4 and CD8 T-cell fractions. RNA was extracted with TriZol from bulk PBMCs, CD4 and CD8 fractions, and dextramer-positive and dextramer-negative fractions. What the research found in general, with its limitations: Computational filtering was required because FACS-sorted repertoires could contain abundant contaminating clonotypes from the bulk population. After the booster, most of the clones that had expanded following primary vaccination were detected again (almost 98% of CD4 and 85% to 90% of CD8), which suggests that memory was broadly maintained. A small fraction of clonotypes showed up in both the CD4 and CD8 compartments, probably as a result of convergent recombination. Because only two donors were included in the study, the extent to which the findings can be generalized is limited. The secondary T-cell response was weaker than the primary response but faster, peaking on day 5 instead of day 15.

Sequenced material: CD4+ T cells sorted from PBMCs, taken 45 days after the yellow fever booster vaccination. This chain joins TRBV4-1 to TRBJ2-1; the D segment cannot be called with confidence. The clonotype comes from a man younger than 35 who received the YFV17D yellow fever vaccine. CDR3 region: CASSQVSEQFF. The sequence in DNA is TGCGCCAGCAGCCAAGTTAGTGAGCAGTTCTTC.